These T cell receptor beta chains were read from a single sample in a study of T-cell reconstitution after alpha-beta-depleted transplantation in children. TCRdb ran MiXCR on the PCR reads and lists one entry per CDR3 protein. The table has 200,000 to 250,000 distinct CDR3 sequences, 12% seen once. The sequencing here drew on PBMCs from the stem cell graft donor, taken from the stem cell graft. The source of these receptors is a human donor who donated a stem cell graft to a child with acute lymphoblastic leukemia. Both conserved end residues are part of each CDR3. A D gene is named only where the DNA matches it firmly. Where a row states a size, it is once, few, many or the class of an expanded clone; other rows omit it.

d_call: TRBD2; v_call: TRBV3-1; j_call: TRBJ2-1; clone_size: many; cdr3_aa: CASSPRTLAGGSYNEQFF; cdr3_nt: TGTGCCAGCAGCCCCCGAACACTAGCGGGGGGATCGTACAATGAGCAGTTCTTC
d_call: -; v_call: TRBV28; j_call: TRBJ2-6; clone_size: few; cdr3_aa: CASSASVSGANVLTF; cdr3_nt: TGTGCCAGCAGCGCCAGTGTCTCTGGGGCCAACGTCCTGACTTTC
d_call: TRBD2; v_call: TRBV4-3; j_call: TRBJ2-2; clone_size: many; cdr3_aa: CASSQDGQREGGTGELFF; cdr3_nt: TGCGCCAGCAGCCAAGATGGACAGCGGGAGGGTGGCACCGGGGAGCTGTTTTTT
d_call: TRBD1; v_call: TRBV7-6; j_call: TRBJ2-7; clone_size: many; cdr3_aa: CASSAANRGIGEQYF; cdr3_nt: TGTGCCAGCAGCGCTGCTAACAGGGGGATTGGCGAGCAGTACTTC
d_call: TRBD2; v_call: TRBV27; j_call: TRBJ2-7; clone_size: many; cdr3_aa: CASRGLAELQYF; cdr3_nt: TGTGCCAGCAGGGGACTAGCGGAGCTTCAGTACTTC
d_call: -; v_call: TRBV4-2; j_call: TRBJ2-2; clone_size: -; cdr3_aa: CASSQAIVGVVVWKNTGELFF; cdr3_nt: TGTGCCAGCAGCCAAGCTATCGTGGGAGTCGTAGTTTGGAAGAACACCGGGGAGCTGTTTTTT
d_call: TRBD2; v_call: TRBV20-1; j_call: TRBJ2-3; clone_size: many; cdr3_aa: CSANPLAGGSTDTQYF; cdr3_nt: TGCAGTGCTAACCCCTTGGCGGGGGGGAGCACAGATACGCAGTATTTT
d_call: TRBD2; v_call: TRBV4-3; j_call: TRBJ2-2; clone_size: -; cdr3_aa: CASSQEFLIAGGGNAGELFF; cdr3_nt: TGCGCCAGCAGCCAAGAATTCCTTATAGCGGGAGGGGGTAACGCCGGGGAGCTGTTTTTT
d_call: -; v_call: TRBV20-1; j_call: TRBJ2-7; clone_size: many; cdr3_aa: CSASPGAASYEQYF; cdr3_nt: TGCAGTGCCTCCCCCGGGGCGGCGTCCTACGAGCAGTACTTC
d_call: TRBD1; v_call: TRBV6-2/TRBV6-3; j_call: TRBJ2-2; clone_size: -; cdr3_aa: CASRAPGQGIGGELFF; cdr3_nt: TGTGCCAGCAGGGCCCCGGGACAGGGAATTGGCGGGGAGCTGTTTTTT
d_call: -; v_call: TRBV4-2; j_call: TRBJ2-1; clone_size: many; cdr3_aa: CASSQYGQGPNEQFF; cdr3_nt: TGTGCCAGCAGCCAATACGGGCAGGGGCCGAATGAGCAGTTCTTC
d_call: -; v_call: TRBV28; j_call: TRBJ2-1; clone_size: many; cdr3_aa: CASFKRGNEQFF; cdr3_nt: TGTGCCAGCTTTAAGAGGGGGAATGAGCAGTTCTTC
d_call: TRBD1; v_call: TRBV10-3; j_call: TRBJ1-2; clone_size: many; cdr3_aa: CAIRTRTSRDRETYGYTF; cdr3_nt: TGTGCCATCAGGACACGAACCAGCCGGGACAGGGAGACGTATGGCTACACCTTC
d_call: -; v_call: TRBV7-9; j_call: TRBJ2-3; clone_size: many; cdr3_aa: CASSSTSPSTDTQYF; cdr3_nt: TGTGCCAGCAGCTCAACTAGTCCTAGCACAGATACGCAGTATTTT
d_call: -; v_call: TRBV5-1; j_call: TRBJ2-3; clone_size: many; cdr3_aa: CASSFEAPLSTDTQYF; cdr3_nt: TGCGCCAGCAGCTTCGAAGCGCCTCTTAGCACAGATACGCAGTATTTT
d_call: -; v_call: TRBV29-1; j_call: TRBJ2-1; clone_size: many; cdr3_aa: CSVELLASSYNEQFF; cdr3_nt: TGCAGCGTTGAATTGTTAGCGAGCTCCTACAATGAGCAGTTCTTC
d_call: TRBD1; v_call: TRBV20-1; j_call: TRBJ1-1; clone_size: few; cdr3_aa: CSAREPPGQGGTEAFF; cdr3_nt: TGCAGTGCTAGAGAGCCCCCTGGACAGGGAGGCACTGAAGCTTTCTTT
d_call: TRBD1; v_call: TRBV4-1; j_call: TRBJ2-5; clone_size: many; cdr3_aa: CASSQIGTAQETQYF; cdr3_nt: TGCGCCAGCAGCCAAATAGGGACAGCGCAAGAGACCCAGTACTTC
d_call: -; v_call: TRBV6-2/TRBV6-3; j_call: TRBJ2-1; clone_size: -; cdr3_aa: CASRPRQVYYNEQFF; cdr3_nt: TGTGCCAGCAGGCCGAGGCAGGTCTACTACAATGAGCAGTTCTTC
d_call: -; v_call: TRBV5-1; j_call: TRBJ2-7; clone_size: many; cdr3_aa: CASSSPGTVEQYF; cdr3_nt: TGCGCCAGCAGCTCACCGGGCACAGTCGAGCAGTACTTC
d_call: -; v_call: TRBV5-1; j_call: TRBJ2-1; clone_size: many; cdr3_aa: CASSAGQNNEQFF; cdr3_nt: TGCGCCAGCAGCGCCGGACAGAACAATGAGCAGTTCTTC
d_call: TRBD1; v_call: TRBV19; j_call: TRBJ2-7; clone_size: many; cdr3_aa: CASSPLGTGSEQYF; cdr3_nt: TGTGCCAGTAGTCCCCTGGGGACAGGTAGCGAGCAGTACTTC
d_call: -; v_call: TRBV14; j_call: TRBJ2-5; clone_size: many; cdr3_aa: CASSQDQYQETQYF; cdr3_nt: TGTGCCAGCAGCCAAGACCAGTACCAAGAGACCCAGTACTTC
d_call: TRBD1; v_call: TRBV18; j_call: TRBJ1-2; clone_size: many; cdr3_aa: CASSLLGGNDGYTF; cdr3_nt: TGTGCCAGCTCCCTTCTAGGGGGCAACGATGGCTACACCTTC
d_call: TRBD1; v_call: TRBV7-2; j_call: TRBJ2-1; clone_size: many; cdr3_aa: CASSPYPETGAFNEQFF; cdr3_nt: TGTGCCAGCAGCCCCTATCCGGAGACAGGGGCTTTCAATGAGCAGTTCTTC
d_call: TRBD1; v_call: TRBV20-1; j_call: TRBJ2-2; clone_size: -; cdr3_aa: CSARDLVRDRIRDPGELFF; cdr3_nt: TGCAGTGCTAGAGATCTCGTAAGGGACAGGATAAGAGATCCCGGGGAGCTGTTTTTT
d_call: TRBD1; v_call: TRBV5-1; j_call: TRBJ1-1; clone_size: -; cdr3_aa: CATSTGGSPKAQAFF; cdr3_nt: TGCGCCACCTCGACAGGGGGAAGTCCTAAAGCCCAAGCTTTCTTT
d_call: TRBD1; v_call: TRBV5-4; j_call: TRBJ2-1; clone_size: many; cdr3_aa: CASSPSLGQGYNEQFF; cdr3_nt: TGTGCCAGCAGCCCAAGCCTCGGACAGGGATACAATGAGCAGTTCTTC
d_call: TRBD1; v_call: TRBV29-1; j_call: TRBJ1-2; clone_size: many; cdr3_aa: CSVESDRAGGYTF; cdr3_nt: TGCAGCGTTGAATCGGACAGGGCCGGTGGCTACACCTTC
d_call: -; v_call: TRBV9; j_call: TRBJ2-5; clone_size: many; cdr3_aa: CASSVARGPQETQYF; cdr3_nt: TGTGCCAGCAGCGTAGCGCGGGGGCCGCAAGAGACCCAGTACTTC
d_call: -; v_call: TRBV29-1; j_call: TRBJ2-5; clone_size: many; cdr3_aa: CSVAIQETQYF; cdr3_nt: TGCAGCGTTGCCATACAAGAGACCCAGTACTTC
d_call: TRBD1; v_call: TRBV5-5; j_call: TRBJ1-5; clone_size: -; cdr3_aa: CASSLAPQGVNQPQHF; cdr3_nt: TGTGCCAGCAGCTTGGCTCCACAGGGGGTAAATCAGCCCCAGCATTTT
d_call: -; v_call: TRBV11-2; j_call: TRBJ1-5; clone_size: -; cdr3_aa: CASSAFGDGNQPQHF; cdr3_nt: TGTGCCAGCAGCGCCTTCGGGGATGGAAATCAGCCCCAGCATTTT
d_call: -; v_call: TRBV4-3; j_call: TRBJ2-5; clone_size: many; cdr3_aa: CASSQQRGGETQYF; cdr3_nt: TGCGCCAGCAGCCAACAAAGGGGGGGCGAGACCCAGTACTTC
d_call: -; v_call: TRBV6-5; j_call: TRBJ1-2; clone_size: -; cdr3_aa: CASSYSRGEGRGDGYTF; cdr3_nt: TGTGCCAGCAGTTACTCGAGAGGGGAGGGGCGGGGGGATGGCTACACCTTC